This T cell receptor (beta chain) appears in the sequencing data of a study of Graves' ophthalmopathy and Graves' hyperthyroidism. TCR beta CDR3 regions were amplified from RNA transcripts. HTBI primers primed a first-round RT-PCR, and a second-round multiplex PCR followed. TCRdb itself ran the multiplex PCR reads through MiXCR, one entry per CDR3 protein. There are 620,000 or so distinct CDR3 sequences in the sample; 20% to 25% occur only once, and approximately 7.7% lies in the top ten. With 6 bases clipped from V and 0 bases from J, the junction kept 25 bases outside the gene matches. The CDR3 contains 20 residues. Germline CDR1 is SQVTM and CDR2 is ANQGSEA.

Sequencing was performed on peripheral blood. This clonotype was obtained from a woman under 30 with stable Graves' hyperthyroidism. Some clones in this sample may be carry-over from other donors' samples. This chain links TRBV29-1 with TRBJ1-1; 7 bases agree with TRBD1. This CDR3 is CSVPALGQSEVGNMNTEAFF. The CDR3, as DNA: TGCAGCGTGCCCGCCCTGGGACAGTCGGAGGTGGGGAACATGAACACTGAAGCTTTCTTT.